The 11 T cell receptor beta chains below all came from one sample that was sequenced in a study of cytomegalovirus exposure and HLA in healthy donors. Sequenced by immunoSEQ multiplex PCR; TCRdb stores in-frame clones only, minus some. The repertoire includes fewer than 250,000 clones, approximately 80% of them detected once, and 11% to 15% sits in the top ten. Sequencing was performed on PBMCs. These receptors were collected from a woman under 40 in good health and CMV-seropositive.

CDR3 in amino acids: CSVSTGGLTEAFF. In DNA form, the CDR3 reads TGCAGCGTTTCGACAGGGGGCCTCACTGAAGCTTTCTTT. The genes are TRBV29-1 and TRBJ1-1; 10 bases are a match to TRBD1. The CDR3 extends over 13 amino acids. J was trimmed by 4 bases and V by 5 bases; bases with no gene match: 4. Germline V lookup: CDR1 SQVTM, CDR2 ANQGSEA.

The chain links TRBV5-1 to TRBJ2-5, with 8 positions matching TRBD1. The length of the CDR3 is 13 residues. CDR1 SGHRS and CDR2 YFSETQ come from the germline V gene. Losses at the gene ends were 5 bases for V and 9 bases for J; bases not matched to a gene: 9. The CDR3 DNA is TGCGCCAGCAGGACCGGGACAGGAGATCCCCAGTACTTC. Encoded protein: CASRTGTGDPQYF.

The V gene is TRBV27, the J gene TRBJ2-1; D is possibly TRBD1 (5 bases). V lost 7 bases to trimming and J lost 2 bases, with 12 bases between them. Germline V gene sequence: CDR1 MNHEY, CDR2 SMNVEV (reference sequence). The CDR3 has 14 amino acids. The CDR3 region is CASTNLGAYNEQFF. The CDR3 DNA follows: TGTGCCAGCACCAACTTAGGGGCCTACAATGAGCAGTTCTTC.

Notes on this clone: A junction end diverges from the germline sequence, so it may reflect a read error. The chain is built from TRBV6-5 and TRBJ1-1; D not certain. This CDR3 has 12 residues. CDR1 and CDR2 from the germline V gene are MNHEY and SVGAGI. CDR3 sequence: CASSNSDTEAFF. In nucleotides, the CDR3 is TGTGCCAGCAGTAACTCTGACACTGAAGCTTTCTTT.

V and J are TRBV4-2 and TRBJ2-1; 11 nucleotides agree with TRBD2. Germline-derived CDR1 and CDR2 are LGHNA and YNFKEQ. CDR3 length: 16 residues. The ends lost 3 bases at V and 8 bases at J; junction bases unmatched: 9. The CDR3 sequence is CASSQGASGRQDEQFF. The CDR3 DNA reads TGTGCCAGCAGCCAGGGGGCTAGCGGGAGGCAGGATGAGCAGTTCTTC.

V is TRBV4-1 and J is TRBJ2-1, with D perhaps matching TRBD2 (5 bases). Germline values: CDR1 MGHRA, CDR2 YSYEKL. V was clipped by 4 bases and J by 2 bases, with 15 bases between them. CDR3 length equals 16 residues. In nucleotides, the CDR3 is TGCGCCAGCAGCCGTACGGACTTACCACCCTACAATGAGCAGTTCTTC. This sequence encodes CASSRTDLPPYNEQFF.

CDR3 sequence: CASSDPSRSRTHAYEQYF. The CDR3 DNA reads TGCGCCAGCAGCGATCCCAGCAGGAGCAGGACGCACGCCTACGAGCAGTACTTC. The chain links TRBV5-1 to TRBJ2-7; no definite D call. The germline gives CDR1 SGHRS, CDR2 YFSETQ. V was clipped by 4 bases and J by 2 bases, with 25 bases between them. This CDR3 region has 18 residues.

The chain links TRBV2 to TRBJ1-2; tentative D call: TRBD1 (5 bases). CDR1 is SNHLY, CDR2 FYNNEI, per germline. V was trimmed by 5 bases and J by 6 bases, leaving 13 bases between them. The CDR3 sequence is 13 residues long. The CDR3 DNA is TGTGCCAGCAGTCAAATGGGGGAAAATGGCTACACCTTC. This encodes CASSQMGENGYTF.

This clone was detected once. This chain links TRBV15 with TRBJ1-1; maybe TRBD1 (5 bases). Looked up from germline, CDR1 is LNHNV and CDR2 is YYDKDF (reference sequence). The V end was cut by 0 bases, the J end by 10 bases, with 15 bases between. The CDR3 loop spans 14 amino acids. CDR3 nucleotides: TGTGCCACCAGCAGAGAAACAGGCCTCAAGGGAGCTTTCTTT. Encoded protein: CATSRETGLKGAFF.

The genes are TRBV11-1 and TRBJ1-2; a weak D match, TRBD1 (6 bases). Trimming removed 7 bases from V and 3 bases from J, with 15 bases in between. Germline CDR1 and CDR2: SGHAT and FQDESV (reference sequence). The CDR3 is 14 amino acids. CDR3 sequence reads: CASTLDRDDYGYTF. DNA of the CDR3: TGTGCCAGCACCTTGGACAGAGACGACTATGGCTACACCTTC.

This chain links TRBV6-5 with TRBJ1-5; D remains unclear. There are 13 residues in the CDR3. V was pared by 8 bases and J by 0 bases, with 8 bases between. Germline V gene lookup returns CDR1 MNHEY and CDR2 SVGAGI. The CDR3 reads CASGRRSNQPQHF. Here the CDR3 DNA reads TGTGCCAGCGGGAGGCGTAGCAATCAGCCCCAGCATTTT.